Shown below are 28 T cell receptor beta chains from a single sample sequenced in a study of T cells in Graves' hyperthyroidism and ophthalmopathy. TCR beta CDR3 regions were amplified from RNA. HTBI primers were used for first-round RT-PCR of the TCR CDR3. TCRdb re-derived calls from the multiplex PCR reads in MiXCR, one entry per CDR3 protein. The data show some 740,000 distinct CDR3 sequences, 13% to 15% seen once. Sequencing used blood. The receptors stem from a woman younger than 35 with Graves' hyperthyroidism.

This clonotype was seen ten or more times. This chain uses TRBV11-3 with TRBJ2-7; possible D gene TRBD1, 6 bases. Per the germline V gene, CDR1 is SGHNT and CDR2 is YENEEA. This CDR3 is 14 amino acids long. V was clipped by 1 base and J by 3 bases, with 10 bases between them. The CDR3 nucleotides are TGTGCCAGCAGCTTAGTGGACAGTCGCTACGAGCAGTACTTC. Its protein is CASSLVDSRYEQYF.

The table lists this clonotype with many counts. The chain joins TRBV12-3 or TRBV12-4 to TRBJ1-1, with D tentatively TRBD1 (6 bases). Trimming removed 5 bases from V and 6 bases from J, with 10 bases in between. This CDR3 comprises 12 residues. The CDR3 coding sequence is TGTGCCAGCAGTCACACAGGGTCTGAAGCTTTCTTT. The encoded protein is CASSHTGSEAFF.

There are many counts of this clonotype. The J gene is TRBJ2-1, the V gene TRBV7-9; 9 bases align to TRBD1. The J segment lost 7 bases and the V segment lost 4 bases, leaving 11 bases of the junction unmatched. CDR3 length equals 16 residues. The germline V gene has CDR1 SEHNR and CDR2 FQNEAQ (reference sequence). CDR3: CASSSQRDRVGNEQFF. CDR3 in DNA: TGTGCCAGCAGCTCCCAGCGGGACAGGGTGGGTAATGAGCAGTTCTTC.

This clonotype was observed many times. The rearrangement uses TRBV2 and TRBJ2-4; D is tentatively TRBD1 or TRBD2 (5 bases each). V was trimmed by 6 bases and J by 0 bases, leaving 9 bases between them. The length of the CDR3 is 14 residues. Germline CDR1 SNHLY, CDR2 FYNNEI. The CDR3 DNA is TGTGCCAGCAGGCCGGGGCTAGCCAAAAACATTCAGTACTTC. It encodes CASRPGLAKNIQYF. The whole variable domain, filled in from reference TRBV2 and TRBJ2-4, reads EPEVTQTPSHQVTQMGQEVILRCVPISNHLYFYWYRQILGQKVEFLVSFYNNEISEKSEIFDDQFSVERPDGSNFTLKIRSTKLEDSAMYFCASRPGLAKNIQYFGAGTRLSVL.

The sample holds a few counts of this clonotype. This sequence joins TRBV27 and TRBJ2-1; 9 nucleotides line up with TRBD2. Germline lookup yields CDR1 MNHEY and CDR2 SMNVEV (reference sequence). Germline trimming cut 6 bases from V and 1 base from J; bases unmatched to any gene: 4. The length of the CDR3 is 15 residues. The chain's CDR3 is CASSLAGWSYNEQFF. The CDR3 DNA is TGTGCCAGCAGCCTAGCGGGATGGTCCTACAATGAGCAGTTCTTC.

This clonotype was detected a few times. The chain joins TRBV6-1 to TRBJ2-1; 12 bases line up with TRBD1. J lost 12 bases, V lost 8 bases, and 8 bases had no gene match. Per germline, CDR1 MNHNS and CDR2 SASEGT. This CDR3 has 13 amino acids. CDR3 nucleotides: TGTGCCAGCCGGGACAGGGGGCGGGGAGTGCAGTTCTTC. The encoded protein is CASRDRGRGVQFF.

In this sample, this clonotype turned up many times. This sequence joins TRBV11-3 and TRBJ2-3; 8 bases are shared with TRBD1. The J segment lost 7 bases and the V segment lost 8 bases, leaving 5 bases of the junction unmatched. The CDR3 totals 12 residues. CDR1 SGHNT and CDR2 YENEEA come from the germline V gene. The CDR3: CASGQGAYTQYF. CDR3 nucleotides: TGTGCCAGCGGGCAGGGGGCATATACGCAGTATTTT.

This clonotype was counted ten times or more. The rearrangement links TRBV28 to TRBJ2-7; D unclear. CDR1 is MDHEN, CDR2 SYDVKM, per germline. The CDR3 runs 15 residues. V shed 5 bases and J shed 3 bases, with 17 bases lying between them. The CDR3 here is CASSLTVPWVYEQYF. In DNA form, the CDR3 reads TGTGCCAGCAGTCTCACAGTCCCCTGGGTCTACGAGCAGTACTTC.

The table lists this clonotype with a few counts. The chain uses TRBV2 and TRBJ2-7; D may be TRBD2 (5 bases). V was trimmed by 6 bases and J by 0 bases, leaving 24 bases between them. Germline CDR1 is SNHLY and CDR2 is FYNNEI. This CDR3 has 18 amino acids. CDR3 bases: TGTGCCAGCAGAGCCCATGAGCGGTTGACTCCTAGCTCCTACGAGCAGTACTTC. Translating gives CASRAHERLTPSSYEQYF.

This clonotype has a single count. The chain uses TRBV19 and TRBJ2-7; D unclear. The CDR3 is 15 amino acids. V shed 1 base and J shed 3 bases, with 13 bases lying between them. Germline lookup yields CDR1 LNHDA and CDR2 SQIVND (reference sequence). CDR3 amino acids: CASSIAAASIYEQYF. CDR3 DNA: TGTGCCAGTAGTATAGCGGCCGCGTCAATCTACGAGCAGTACTTC.

This rearrangement joins TRBV20-1 to TRBJ1-2; no clear D. V was cut by 0 bases and J by 1 base, with 9 bases left in between. The CDR3 length is 14 residues. Germline-derived CDR1 and CDR2 are DFQATT and SNEGSKA (reference sequence). This CDR3 is CSARDYGVNYGYTF. The CDR3 DNA sequence: TGCAGTGCTAGAGATTACGGTGTTAACTATGGCTACACCTTC.

This rearrangement joins TRBV7-6 to TRBJ2-2; 7 nucleotides match TRBD2. This CDR3 spans 15 amino acids. The V segment lost 3 bases and the J segment 0 bases; nucleotides outside the gene matches: 1. The V gene's germline CDR1 is SGHVS and CDR2 FNYEAQ. The CDR3 sequence is CASSFLAANTGELFF. CDR3 in DNA: TGTGCCAGCAGCTTTCTAGCGGCGAACACCGGGGAGCTGTTTTTT.

This clonotype was seen more than once but under ten times. Possible read error: a much larger clone is one base away. This rearrangement joins TRBV12-3 or TRBV12-4 to TRBJ2-5; perhaps TRBD1 as D (5 bases). The V gene lost 3 bases and the J gene lost 2 bases, with 16 bases spanning the gap. This CDR3 spans 16 amino acids. The CDR3 sequence is CASSFKRGPEQETQYF. CDR3 sequence (DNA): TGTGCCAGCAGTTTTAAAAGGGGTCCCGAGCAAGAGACCCAGTACTTC.

This clonotype was counted only a few times. The genes are TRBV18 and TRBJ1-4; D uncertain. V was shortened by 3 bases and J by 7 bases, with 9 bases between the two germline ends. The CDR3 runs 13 residues. From germline, CDR1 is KGHSH and CDR2 LQKENI. The CDR3 sequence: CASSPASGEKLFF. The CDR3 nucleotides are TGTGCCAGCTCACCCGCATCGGGTGAAAAACTGTTTTTT.

The rearrangement links TRBV9 to TRBJ2-1, with 7 positions matching TRBD2. This CDR3 region has 15 residues. Germline CDR1 reads SGDLS; CDR2 reads YYNGEE. V shed 0 bases, J shed 7 bases, and the junction held 7 bases outside the gene matches. The CDR3 sequence: CASSVGGSISNEQFF. The CDR3 bases are TGTGCCAGCAGCGTAGGCGGGAGTATTTCGAATGAGCAGTTCTTC.

This clonotype came up many times. In DNA, the CDR3 is TGTGCCAGCAGCCAGGGCCTAGCGGTTCAAGAGACCCAGTACTTC. This translates into CASSQGLAVQETQYF. The rearrangement joins TRBV6-1 to TRBJ2-5, with 7 bases that match TRBD2. After removal of 6 bases from V and 2 bases from J, the junction contained 9 bases not matched to a gene. This CDR3 is built from 15 residues. From germline, CDR1 is MNHNS and CDR2 SASEGT.

The J gene is TRBJ2-1, the V gene TRBV7-9, with TRBD2 identical over 10 bases. The CDR3 length is 16 residues. The junction had 11 bases not matched to a gene; V was cut back by 5 bases and J by 7 bases. Germline CDR1 reads SEHNR; CDR2 reads FQNEAQ (reference sequence). The CDR3 region has the DNA TGTGCCAGCAGCACCCTTCTAGCGGGAGTAGGGAATGAGCAGTTCTTC. Protein sequence: CASSTLLAGVGNEQFF.

Regarding this clonotype: A clone one base away is much larger, so this may be a read error. This chain uses TRBV6-1 with TRBJ2-2, with D perhaps assigned TRBD1 or TRBD2 (5 bases each). Trimming removed 6 bases from V and 0 bases from J, with 8 bases in between. This CDR3 is built from 14 residues. CDR1 MNHNS and CDR2 SASEGT come from the germline V gene. For the CDR3, the DNA is TGTGCCAGCAGGGGACGGCCGAACACCGGGGAGCTGTTTTTT. This sequence encodes CASRGRPNTGELFF.

This clonotype was counted many times. The V call is TRBV5-1, the J call TRBJ2-3; perhaps TRBD1 as D (7 bases). Germline-derived CDR1 and CDR2 are SGHRS and YFSETQ. The CDR3 has 16 residues. V lost 3 bases and J 10 bases, leaving 24 bases between the germline ends. The CDR3 here is CASSSEGQNLREAQYF. CDR3 coding DNA: TGCGCCAGCAGCTCGGAGGGACAGAACCTCAGAGAGGCGCAGTATTTT.

This clonotype occurred many times. At one end the junction does not follow the germline gene, possibly because of a read error. The rearrangement joins TRBV28 to TRBJ2-7, with 9 nucleotides matching TRBD1. The CDR3 length is 13 residues. Germline assignment: CDR1 MDHEN and CDR2 SYDVKM. The CDR3 sequence is CASSLWDRVEQYF. CDR3 bases: TGTGCCAGCAGCTTATGGGACAGGGTCGAGCAGTACTTC.

This clonotype turned up a few times. The CDR3 loop reads CASSQARQGIADTQYF. The CDR3 bases are TGCGCCAGCAGCCAAGCTCGGCAGGGGATAGCAGATACGCAGTATTTT. This chain uses TRBV4-3 with TRBJ2-3; possibly TRBD1 for D (6 bases). CDR3 length: 16 residues. V lost 1 base and J lost 4, with 15 bases in between. Germline V gives CDR1 LGHNA, CDR2 YSLEER.

This clonotype was seen ten or more times. The chain recombines TRBV30 with TRBJ2-7; D is uncertain. CDR3 length: 13 amino acids. Per the germline V gene, CDR1 is GTSNPN and CDR2 is SVGIG (reference sequence). Trimming cost V 2 bases and J 0 bases, with 8 bases left between them. CDR3 sequence: CAWSRRSSYEQYF. The CDR3 DNA is TGTGCCTGGAGTCGACGGTCCTCCTACGAGCAGTACTTC.

This clonotype was counted a few times. This chain uses TRBV9 with TRBJ2-1; the match to TRBD2 covers 10 bases. Trimming took 0 bases from V and 5 from J; bases not matched to a gene: 2. The CDR3 is 15 residues long. Germline lookup yields CDR1 SGDLS and CDR2 YYNGEE. Written as DNA, the CDR3 is TGTGCCAGCAGCGTAGCACTAGCGGGGCACAATGAGCAGTTCTTC. This encodes CASSVALAGHNEQFF.

This clonotype was counted a single time. The V call is TRBV5-1, the J call TRBJ1-3, with TRBD1 as a possible D gene (5 bases). Trimming shortened V by 0 bases and J by 0 bases, and 13 bases separated the two germline ends. Germline lookup yields CDR1 SGHRS and CDR2 YFSETQ. The length of the CDR3 is 17 residues. CDR3 coding DNA: TGCGCCAGCAGCTTGGCCGGGGGGTTCTCCTCTGGAAACACCATATATTTT. Translation gives CASSLAGGFSSGNTIYF. Together with reference TRBV5-1 and TRBJ1-3, the CDR3 gives the full variable domain: KAGVTQTPRYLIKTRGQQVTLSCSPISGHRSVSWYQQTPGQGLQFLFEYFSETQRNKGNFPGRFSGRQFSNSRSEMNVSTLELGDSALYLCASSLAGGFSSGNTIYFGEGSWLTVV.

This clonotype came up many times. The chain recombines TRBV28 with TRBJ2-3; TRBD1 agrees at 11 bases. Germline V gene data show CDR1 as MDHEN and CDR2 as SYDVKM. The ends lost 5 bases at V and 6 bases at J; junction bases unmatched: 4. The CDR3 contains 14 residues. The CDR3 DNA is TGTGCCAGCAGTCGGACAGGGGGCTGGGATACGCAGTATTTT. Translated, it gives CASSRTGGWDTQYF.

This chain links TRBV12-5 with TRBJ2-7; D call uncertain. The CDR3 is 14 amino acids. The V gene's germline CDR1 is LGHNT and CDR2 FRNRAP. V lost 10 bases to trimming and J lost 2 bases, with 18 bases between them. Here the CDR3 DNA reads TGTGCTACCCCTCCCGGCAGGCGCACCTACGAGCAGTACTTC. Protein sequence: CATPPGRRTYEQYF.

The chain recombines TRBV7-6 with TRBJ2-1; 7 bases fit TRBD2. This CDR3 spans 16 amino acids. V trimming: 4 bases; J trimming: 3 bases; junction bases outside the gene matches: 9. Germline loops: CDR1 SGHVS, CDR2 FNYEAQ. The CDR3 DNA is TGTGCCAGCAGCTCCCTTCCGGGAGGCGTCTACAATGAGCAGTTCTTC. Translated, it gives CASSSLPGGVYNEQFF.

The chain carries TRBV6-5 and TRBJ1-3; D is unclear. The germline CDR1 and CDR2 sequences are MNHEY and SVGAGI. This CDR3 spans 14 amino acids. V was cut by 0 bases and J by 5 bases, with 8 bases left in between. The CDR3 protein is CASSYSNKRNTIYF. CDR3 nucleotides: TGTGCCAGCAGTTACTCTAACAAGAGAAACACCATATATTTT.